This TCR beta chain is from a study of blood T cell repertoires in COVID-19. The overall study: Italy, Spain and the United States were the sources of the convalescent and acute COVID-19 samples. PBMCs, B-cell-depleted T cells, or T cells provided the cDNA or gDNA that made up the material.

CDR1 and CDR2 from the germline V gene are MGHRA and YSYEKL. The ends were cut back, 0 bases at V and 1 base at J, with 12 bases in the middle. This CDR3 is built from 16 residues. Profiled with immunoSEQ multiplex PCR; TCRdb holds only in-frame clones, not every one. The sample has 130,000 to 150,000 clones, roughly 77% seen once; the top ten hold 4% to 5%. The chain uses TRBV4-1 and TRBJ2-5; D possibly corresponds to TRBD2 (7 bases). This receptor was taken from a woman in her 70s with COVID-19, enrolled during active disease. The sequencing sample was made of peripheral blood. The CDR3: CASSQDWGGAQETQYF. For the CDR3, the DNA is TGCGCCAGCAGCCAAGATTGGGGGGGGGCCCAAGAGACCCAGTACTTC.